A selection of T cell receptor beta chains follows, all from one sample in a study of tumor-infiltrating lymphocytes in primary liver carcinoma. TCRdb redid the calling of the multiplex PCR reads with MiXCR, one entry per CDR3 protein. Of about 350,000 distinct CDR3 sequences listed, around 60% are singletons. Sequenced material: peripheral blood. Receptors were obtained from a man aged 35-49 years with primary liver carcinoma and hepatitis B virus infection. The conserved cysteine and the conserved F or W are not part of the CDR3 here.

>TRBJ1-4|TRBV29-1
SVAGAEKLF
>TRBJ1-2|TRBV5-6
ASSLYRINYGYT
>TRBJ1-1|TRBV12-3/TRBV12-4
ASTEARIQTEAF
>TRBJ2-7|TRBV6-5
AGSYTQSSYEQY
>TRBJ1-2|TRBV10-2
ASSEDSYGYT
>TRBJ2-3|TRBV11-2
ASSLVEGDLNTQY
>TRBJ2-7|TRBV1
TSSPTSGSYPYEQY
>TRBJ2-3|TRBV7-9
VSGSSGPGTDTQY
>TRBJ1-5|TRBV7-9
PSSDRNQPQH
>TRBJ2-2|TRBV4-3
AGSQDWAGELF
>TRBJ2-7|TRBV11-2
ASSLYVEPLEQY
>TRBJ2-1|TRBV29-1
SVSDSYNGQF
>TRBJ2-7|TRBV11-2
DSSSAPGQYEQY
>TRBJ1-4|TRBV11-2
ASSLEHGAREELF
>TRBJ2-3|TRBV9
ASSVRTGLGTDTQY
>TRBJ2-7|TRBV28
ASSFPRGLAASYEQY
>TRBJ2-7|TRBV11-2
ASSFATRLTNYEQY
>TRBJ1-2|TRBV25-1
ASSWGTGYFGYT
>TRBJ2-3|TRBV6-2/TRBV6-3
ASSPRLGADTQY
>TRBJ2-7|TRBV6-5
ASSYSIAGQGAREQY
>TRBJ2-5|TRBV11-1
ASSFRLAIQETLY
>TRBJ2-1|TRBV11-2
ASSKGLAGGETQF
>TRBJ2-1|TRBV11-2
ASSNHGNEQF
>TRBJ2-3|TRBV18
ASSPGNSGRGTDTQY
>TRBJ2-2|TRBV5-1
ASSHSITGELF
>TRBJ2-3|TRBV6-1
ASHATSAGTDTQY
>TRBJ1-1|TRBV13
ASSPGGDTEAF
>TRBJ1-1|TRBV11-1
TSSPRQGRNTAAF
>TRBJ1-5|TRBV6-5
ASSLDIGRGQPQH
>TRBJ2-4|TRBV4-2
ASSQDSKNIQY
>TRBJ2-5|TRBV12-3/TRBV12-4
ASGFTSGILQGETQY
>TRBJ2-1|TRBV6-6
ASSYTRTSKYEQF